A selection of T cell receptor beta chains follows, all from one sample in a study of cytomegalovirus exposure and HLA in healthy donors. Assay: immunoSEQ multiplex PCR; the TCRdb copy retains only in-frame clones and omits some. The data contain approximately 69,000 clones, roughly three quarters of them singletons. The specimen sequenced was PBMCs. All receptors come from a man aged 18 to 35 in good health and CMV-seronegative. The CDR3 runs from the conserved cysteine through the conserved F or W. The order of the fields is D gene, V gene, J gene, clone size, CDR3 DNA, CDR3 protein. The D gene is left open where the match is weak. Size values are once, few and many counts, or a class for expanded clones, and some rows have none.

d_call: .; v_call: TRBV4-2; j_call: TRBJ1-6; clone_size: .; cdr3_nt: TGTGCCAGCAGCCAAGAAATTTCTCAGGGGATGGCCCTCCACTTT; cdr3_aa: CASSQEISQGMALHF
d_call: TRBD1; v_call: TRBV6-1; j_call: TRBJ1-1; clone_size: .; cdr3_nt: TGCGCCACCGGACAGGCGTTCGGCACTGAAGCTTTCTTT; cdr3_aa: CATGQAFGTEAFF
d_call: .; v_call: TRBV9; j_call: TRBJ2-7; clone_size: .; cdr3_nt: TGTGCCAGCAGCAATCGACAGGGACTCTCCTACGAGCAGTACTTC; cdr3_aa: CASSNRQGLSYEQYF
d_call: .; v_call: TRBV19; j_call: TRBJ2-1; clone_size: .; cdr3_nt: TGTGCCAGTCACGATGTGGGGAGGTCGAGGGATGAGCAGTTCTTC; cdr3_aa: CASHDVGRSRDEQFF
d_call: TRBD1; v_call: TRBV2; j_call: TRBJ1-4; clone_size: .; cdr3_nt: TGTGCCAGCAGTGGGGACAGCTCTACTAATGAAAAACTGTTTTTT; cdr3_aa: CASSGDSSTNEKLFF
d_call: .; v_call: TRBV6-1; j_call: TRBJ2-7; clone_size: .; cdr3_nt: TGTGCCACGGGTCCCCATGCGATCGAGCAGTACTTC; cdr3_aa: CATGPHAIEQYF
d_call: TRBD2; v_call: TRBV10-3; j_call: TRBJ2-1; clone_size: .; cdr3_nt: TGTGCCATCAGTTTGAGCGGGGGGGCTGAAAATGAGCAGTTCTTC; cdr3_aa: CAISLSGGAENEQFF
d_call: .; v_call: TRBV2; j_call: TRBJ2-7; clone_size: .; cdr3_nt: TGTGCCAGCAGTAAAAGTCTAGGACTGAACTACGAGCAGTACTTC; cdr3_aa: CASSKSLGLNYEQYF
d_call: TRBD1; v_call: TRBV6-1; j_call: TRBJ2-5; clone_size: .; cdr3_nt: TGTGCCAGCAGAGAGGGGGCAATTGAGACCCAGTACTTC; cdr3_aa: CASREGAIETQYF
d_call: .; v_call: TRBV19; j_call: TRBJ2-3; clone_size: .; cdr3_nt: TGTGCCAGTCAGGACTGGGACACAGATACGCAGTATTTT; cdr3_aa: CASQDWDTDTQYF
d_call: .; v_call: TRBV9; j_call: TRBJ2-2; clone_size: .; cdr3_nt: TGTGCCAGCAGCCTTTGGGGGGGCCCGGACACCGGGGAGCTGTTTTTT; cdr3_aa: CASSLWGGPDTGELFF
d_call: .; v_call: TRBV7-8; j_call: TRBJ1-5; clone_size: once; cdr3_nt: TGTGCCAGCAGCTTACAGGGAGGCAGCAATCAGCCCCAGCATTTT; cdr3_aa: CASSLQGGSNQPQHF
d_call: TRBD2; v_call: TRBV27; j_call: TRBJ2-1; clone_size: .; cdr3_nt: TGTGCCAGCAGTTCCTATAGCGGGGGATCCTACAATGAGCAGTTCTTC; cdr3_aa: CASSSYSGGSYNEQFF
d_call: .; v_call: TRBV27; j_call: TRBJ2-5; clone_size: few; cdr3_nt: TGTGCCAGCAGTTTAGACAGGCGATCCCAAGAGACCCAGTACTTC; cdr3_aa: CASSLDRRSQETQYF
d_call: TRBD1; v_call: TRBV2; j_call: TRBJ1-2; clone_size: .; cdr3_nt: TGTGCCGGAACAGGACAGGGTAGAAATGGCTACACCTTC; cdr3_aa: CAGTGQGRNGYTF
d_call: TRBD1; v_call: TRBV15; j_call: TRBJ1-2; clone_size: .; cdr3_nt: TGTGCCACCAGCAGAGATGCCCCACGGGACAGGGGTGGCTACACCTTC; cdr3_aa: CATSRDAPRDRGGYTF
d_call: .; v_call: TRBV4-3; j_call: TRBJ1-3; clone_size: .; cdr3_nt: TGCGCCAGCAGCCAAGATGTCCAGGCGAGCTCTGGAAACACCATATATTTT; cdr3_aa: CASSQDVQASSGNTIYF
d_call: TRBD1; v_call: TRBV6-6; j_call: TRBJ1-1; clone_size: .; cdr3_nt: TGTGCCAGCAGACGACAGGGGAACACTGAAGCTTTCTTT; cdr3_aa: CASRRQGNTEAFF
d_call: .; v_call: TRBV4-1; j_call: TRBJ1-5; clone_size: .; cdr3_nt: TGCGCCAGCAGCCAAGAAACTTATAGCAATCAGCCCCAGCATTTT; cdr3_aa: CASSQETYSNQPQHF
d_call: TRBD2; v_call: TRBV5-1; j_call: TRBJ2-1; clone_size: .; cdr3_nt: TGCGCCAGCAGCACCGATGGACTAGCGGTCAATGAGCAGTTCTTC; cdr3_aa: CASSTDGLAVNEQFF
d_call: .; v_call: TRBV7-9; j_call: TRBJ2-2; clone_size: .; cdr3_nt: TGTGCCAGCAGCTTCGGGTCCTCTGACGGGGAGCTGTTTTTT; cdr3_aa: CASSFGSSDGELFF
d_call: TRBD1; v_call: TRBV6-5; j_call: TRBJ1-2; clone_size: few; cdr3_nt: TGTGCCTGTAGGGGGCGCTATGGCTACACCTTC; cdr3_aa: CACRGRYGYTF
d_call: TRBD1; v_call: TRBV6-1; j_call: TRBJ2-3; clone_size: .; cdr3_nt: TGTGCCAGCAGTGAGTACACAGGGGGCGGGACAGATACGCAGTATTTT; cdr3_aa: CASSEYTGGGTDTQYF
d_call: .; v_call: TRBV2; j_call: TRBJ2-5; clone_size: .; cdr3_nt: TGTGCCAGCAGTGACGAGGGGGTAGGAGTGACCCAGTACTTC; cdr3_aa: CASSDEGVGVTQYF
d_call: TRBD1; v_call: TRBV5-5; j_call: TRBJ1-2; clone_size: few; cdr3_nt: TGTGCCAGCAGCTTGTCAGGGGGCAGGAACTATGGCTACACCTTC; cdr3_aa: CASSLSGGRNYGYTF
d_call: .; v_call: TRBV6-5; j_call: TRBJ1-6; clone_size: few; cdr3_nt: TGTGCCAGCAGTTCCAGCTATAATTCACCCCTCCACTTT; cdr3_aa: CASSSSYNSPLHF
d_call: .; v_call: TRBV29-1; j_call: TRBJ2-3; clone_size: .; cdr3_nt: TGCAGCGGCCTACAGGTTTATGGCACAGATACGCAGTATTTT; cdr3_aa: CSGLQVYGTDTQYF
d_call: .; v_call: TRBV19; j_call: TRBJ1-1; clone_size: .; cdr3_nt: TGTGCCAGTAGTAAGGGGGAGGGCGTTAGGAACACTGAAGCTTTCTTT; cdr3_aa: CASSKGEGVRNTEAFF
d_call: .; v_call: TRBV6-1; j_call: TRBJ1-4; clone_size: .; cdr3_nt: TGTGCCAGCAGTGACCCGGGGAGGGACGAAAAACTGTTTTTT; cdr3_aa: CASSDPGRDEKLFF
d_call: TRBD1; v_call: TRBV7-2; j_call: TRBJ1-5; clone_size: .; cdr3_nt: TGTGCCAGCAGCCCGGACAGGGTTCAGCCCCAGCATTTT; cdr3_aa: CASSPDRVQPQHF
d_call: .; v_call: TRBV6-5; j_call: TRBJ1-3; clone_size: .; cdr3_nt: TGTGCCAGCAGCCGCGGACCTGGACATGGAAACACCATATATTTT; cdr3_aa: CASSRGPGHGNTIYF
d_call: TRBD2; v_call: TRBV4-2; j_call: TRBJ2-4; clone_size: .; cdr3_nt: TGTGCCAGCAGCCTAACTAGCGGGGGCGTGGGAAACATTCAGTACTTC; cdr3_aa: CASSLTSGGVGNIQYF
d_call: TRBD1; v_call: TRBV7-3; j_call: TRBJ2-1; clone_size: .; cdr3_nt: TGTGCCAGCAGCCTCTTACAAACAGGGGGTGAGCAGTTCTTC; cdr3_aa: CASSLLQTGGEQFF
d_call: .; v_call: TRBV28; j_call: TRBJ2-1; clone_size: .; cdr3_nt: TGTGCCAGCAGTTTTGGCGGTTACAATGAGCAGTTCTTC; cdr3_aa: CASSFGGYNEQFF
d_call: TRBD1; v_call: TRBV19; j_call: TRBJ1-5; clone_size: .; cdr3_nt: TGTGCCAGTAGTATAGGACAGGGGGAAAATCAGCCCCAGCATTTT; cdr3_aa: CASSIGQGENQPQHF
d_call: .; v_call: TRBV28; j_call: TRBJ1-4; clone_size: .; cdr3_nt: TGTGCCAGCAGTCCCGTAGGGGCTAATGAAAAACTGTTTTTT; cdr3_aa: CASSPVGANEKLFF
d_call: .; v_call: TRBV2; j_call: TRBJ1-4; clone_size: .; cdr3_nt: TGTGCCAGCAGTGGGCGGGAAGGGTGGCTAAGGGAAAAACTGTTTTTT; cdr3_aa: CASSGREGWLREKLFF
d_call: .; v_call: TRBV5-6; j_call: TRBJ1-2; clone_size: few; cdr3_nt: TGTGCCAGCAGCTTGGGGATTGACGACAGCTACTATGGCTACACCTTC; cdr3_aa: CASSLGIDDSYYGYTF
d_call: .; v_call: TRBV5-1; j_call: TRBJ1-2; clone_size: .; cdr3_nt: TGCGCCAGCAGCTTGCCCCCGGGACAAGGCAGAGACTATGGCTACACCTTC; cdr3_aa: CASSLPPGQGRDYGYTF
d_call: .; v_call: TRBV7-9; j_call: TRBJ1-1; clone_size: .; cdr3_nt: TGTGCCAGCAGCCCGGGTAGGACTGAAGCTTTCTTT; cdr3_aa: CASSPGRTEAFF